One and the same sample provided the 16 T cell receptor beta chains below, sequenced in a study of shared T cell receptors in the human thymus. Using immunoSEQ multiplex PCR, the repertoire was profiled, and TCRdb retains in-frame clones only, with some absent. This sample has about 380,000 clones, with just under 95% found just once. The specimen sequenced was thymocytes. These receptors originate from a human donor.

The rearrangement joins TRBV28 to TRBJ1-3; possible D gene TRBD1, 5 bases. Trimming removed 6 bases from V and 7 bases from J, with 16 bases in between. Germline V CDR1 and CDR2: MDHEN, SYDVKM. CDR3 length equals 14 residues. The CDR3 DNA follows: TGTGCCAGCAGGAAGGGACCTGGGAGGAACACCATATATTTT. Its protein is CASRKGPGRNTIYF.

The chain joins TRBV19 to TRBJ1-5; TRBD1 might be the D (6 bases). Germline lookup yields CDR1 LNHDA and CDR2 SQIVND (reference sequence). The CDR3 contains 18 residues. V was clipped by 2 bases and J by 3 bases, with 20 bases between them. The CDR3 reads CASSIRGGSDRNNQPQHF. The CDR3 coding sequence is TGTGCCAGTAGTATAAGGGGTGGGTCCGACAGGAACAATCAGCCCCAGCATTTT.

The genes are TRBV19 and TRBJ2-1, with D tentatively TRBD1 (6 bases). Germline assignment: CDR1 LNHDA and CDR2 SQIVND (reference sequence). Trimming took 5 bases from V and 6 from J, leaving 23 bases between them. CDR3 length: 17 amino acids. The CDR3 spells CASSCTSGTLICNEQFF. The CDR3 DNA reads TGTGCCAGTAGTTGTACCTCCGGGACACTTATATGCAATGAGCAGTTCTTC.

This clone was counted once. The V call is TRBV5-4, the J call TRBJ1-2; D perhaps matches TRBD1 (5 bases). The CDR3 is 15 residues long. The germline CDR1 and CDR2 sequences are SGHNT and YYREEE (reference sequence). Between the trimmed V and J ends, which lost 4 bases and 6 bases, there was a span of 19 bases. This CDR3 is CASSPGGRGGDGYTF. Written as DNA, the CDR3 is TGTGCCAGCAGCCCCGGGGGGAGGGGCGGCGATGGCTACACCTTC.

The chain couples TRBV15 to TRBJ2-5, with no clear D. The germline V and J ends were trimmed by 0 bases and 2 bases, with 19 bases remaining between them. This CDR3 contains 18 residues. Per the germline V gene, CDR1 is LNHNV and CDR2 is YYDKDF (reference sequence). In DNA, the CDR3 is TGTGCCACCAGCAGAGACCATAATCGAACCCAAAAGCAAGAGACCCAGTACTTC. Its protein is CATSRDHNRTQKQETQYF.

V and J are TRBV10-3 and TRBJ2-1; 7 nucleotides match TRBD1. The V gene's germline CDR1 is ENHRY and CDR2 SYGVKD. The J segment lost 2 bases and the V segment lost 7 bases, leaving 14 bases of the junction unmatched. The CDR3 contains 17 residues. Here the CDR3 DNA reads TGTGCCATCACTACTGGACAGGACAGATTTCCCTACAATGAGCAGTTCTTC. This encodes CAITTGQDRFPYNEQFF.

CDR3 sequence: CASSTDRDTLGLAGTGELFF. The CDR3 DNA follows: TGCGCCAGCAGCACAGACCGGGACACACTAGGACTAGCGGGCACCGGGGAGCTGTTTTTT. The V and J genes are TRBV5-1 and TRBJ2-2; TRBD2 agrees at 11 bases. The CDR3 runs 20 residues. CDR1 and CDR2 from the germline V gene are SGHRS and YFSETQ. The V and J ends lost 4 bases and 4 bases, in that order; junction bases with no gene match: 18.

This sequence joins TRBV28 and TRBJ2-3; possibly TRBD1 for D (6 bases). CDR1 and CDR2 (germline): MDHEN, SYDVKM. The CDR3 has 15 residues. The V end lost 4 bases, the J end lost 0 bases, and 11 bases lay between the germline ends. CDR3 sequence (DNA): TGTGCCAGCAGTTCCAGGACAGATAGCACAGATACGCAGTATTTT. Protein product: CASSSRTDSTDTQYF.

The genes are TRBV5-4 and TRBJ2-2, with unresolved D. CDR1 and CDR2 (germline): SGHNT, YYREEE (reference sequence). The CDR3 consists of 14 residues. V gave up 2 bases and J gave up 1 base, with 6 bases separating them. DNA of the CDR3: TGTGCCAGCAGCTTCGTCCAGAACACCGGGGAGCTGTTTTTT. It yields the protein CASSFVQNTGELFF.

The V call is TRBV19, the J call TRBJ2-2, with 8 bases lining up with TRBD2. This CDR3 is built from 15 residues. Germline V CDR1 and CDR2: LNHDA, SQIVND (reference sequence). The trim removed 3 bases at V and 6 bases at J, leaving 6 bases unmatched. The DNA of the CDR3 is TGTGCCAGTAGTATCCCGGGGGGGTTCGCCGGGGAGCTGTTTTTT. It translates to CASSIPGGFAGELFF.

V and J are TRBV7-9 and TRBJ1-5; weak D call: TRBD1 (6 bases). The CDR3 extends over 17 amino acids. Trimming removed 5 bases at V and 3 bases at J, with 20 bases between. The germline gives CDR1 SEHNR, CDR2 FQNEAQ (reference sequence). The CDR3 sequence: CASSRTHWGAVNQPQHF. For the CDR3, the DNA is TGTGCCAGCAGCCGAACGCACTGGGGGGCGGTCAATCAGCCCCAGCATTTT.

This sequence joins TRBV28 and TRBJ1-3; 7 bases fit TRBD1. CDR1 MDHEN and CDR2 SYDVKM come from the germline V gene. The length of the CDR3 is 14 residues. The V segment lost 10 bases and the J segment 2 bases; nucleotides outside the gene matches: 8. The CDR3 DNA is TGTGCCACGATCAAACAGGGGCCTGGAAACACCATATATTTT. It yields the protein CATIKQGPGNTIYF.

The chain links TRBV11-1 to TRBJ2-1; 10 nucleotides line up with TRBD2. CDR3 size: 16 residues. The germline V gene has CDR1 SGHAT and CDR2 FQDESV (reference sequence). J lost 10 bases, V lost 1 base, and 10 bases had no gene match. DNA of the CDR3: TGTGCCAGCAGCTTAGTTGCTAGCGGGAGTGGAAACGAGCAGTTCTTC. It encodes CASSLVASGSGNEQFF.

The table lists this clone with a count of one. The chain links TRBV28 to TRBJ2-1, with TRBD2 as a possible D gene (6 bases). Germline V lookup: CDR1 MDHEN, CDR2 SYDVKM. V lost 8 bases and J lost 7, with 21 bases in between. CDR3 length equals 15 residues. The CDR3 region is CASGTPGLPRNEQFF. In DNA, the CDR3 is TGTGCCAGCGGCACCCCGGGACTTCCCAGGAATGAGCAGTTCTTC. The full variable domain, with the rest looked up from reference TRBV28 and TRBJ2-1, is DVKVTQSSRYLVKRTGEKVFLECVQDMDHENMFWYRQDPGLGLRLIYFSYDVKMKEKGDIPEGYSVSREKKERFSLILESASTNQTSMYLCASGTPGLPRNEQFFGPGTRLTVL.

The V call is TRBV27, the J call TRBJ2-7; D is unclear. V shed 2 bases and J shed 4 bases, with 9 bases lying between them. CDR3 length: 13 amino acids. The germline V gene has CDR1 MNHEY and CDR2 SMNVEV (reference sequence). CDR3 sequence reads: CASSLTAEYEQYF. The CDR3 nucleotides are TGTGCCAGCAGTTTAACGGCCGAGTACGAGCAGTACTTC.

The chain combines TRBV27 with TRBJ2-5, with D possibly being TRBD1 (5 bases). This CDR3 has 15 amino acids. V shed 1 base and J shed 3 bases, with 12 bases lying between them. The germline gives CDR1 MNHEY, CDR2 SMNVEV (reference sequence). CDR3 in amino acids: CASSLFGAGKETQYF. CDR3 coding DNA: TGTGCCAGCAGTTTATTTGGGGCAGGGAAAGAGACCCAGTACTTC.